What follows are 6 T cell receptor beta chains derived from one specimen sequenced in a study of T cells after yellow fever vaccination. TCRdb reanalysed the 5' RACE reads using MiXCR and keeps one entry per CDR3 protein. This table holds around 590,000 distinct CDR3 sequences, more than 9% found once. The input for sequencing was PBMCs, taken on the day of the yellow fever booster vaccination. These receptors originate from a man aged 25 to 45 who received the YFV17D yellow fever vaccine.

This clonotype was observed a single time. In this CDR3 the conserved last residue, phenylalanine or tryptophan, is missing, so a read error is likely. The rearrangement uses TRBV20-1 and TRBJ1-5; 10 nucleotides match TRBD1. Germline trimming cut 3 bases from V and 8 bases from J; bases unmatched to any gene: 4. Germline lookup yields CDR1 DFQATT and CDR2 SNEGSKA (reference sequence). The CDR3 has 13 amino acids. CDR3 coding DNA: TGCAGTGCTAGGGGGACAGGGGCAAAGCCCCAGCATTCT. Its protein product is CSARGTGAKPQHS.

This chain joins TRBV5-1 and TRBJ2-7, with 12 bases lining up with TRBD2. Per germline, CDR1 SGHRS and CDR2 YFSETQ. This CDR3 is 16 amino acids long. V trimming: 4 bases; J trimming: 2 bases; junction bases outside the gene matches: 7. CDR3: CASSLARTSGAYEQYF. CDR3 in DNA: TGCGCCAGCAGCCTAGCGAGGACTAGCGGGGCCTACGAGCAGTACTTC. Looking up the rest from reference TRBV5-1 and TRBJ2-7 gives the full variable domain: KAGVTQTPRYLIKTRGQQVTLSCSPISGHRSVSWYQQTPGQGLQFLFEYFSETQRNKGNFPGRFSGRQFSNSRSEMNVSTLELGDSALYLCASSLARTSGAYEQYFGPGTRLTVT.

This clonotype turned up a few times. The chain joins TRBV7-2 to TRBJ2-7; no reliable D call. Germline V gene sequence: CDR1 SGHTA, CDR2 FQGNSA. The CDR3 length is 15 residues. Trimming shortened V by 1 base and J by 0 bases, and 10 bases separated the two germline ends. CDR3 loop: CASSLVRADSYEQYF. The CDR3, as DNA: TGTGCCAGCAGCTTAGTTAGGGCAGACTCCTACGAGCAGTACTTC.

The gene calls are TRBV6-2 or TRBV6-3 and TRBJ2-7; TRBD2 aligns across 11 bases. Germline trimming cut 6 bases from V and 1 base from J; bases unmatched to any gene: 11. CDR1 and CDR2 (germline): MNHEY, SVGEGT. The CDR3 runs 17 residues. The CDR3 region has the DNA TGTGCCAGCAGCCAGCAGACTAGCGGGATAGGGTCCTACGAGCAGTACTTC. Translated: CASSQQTSGIGSYEQYF.

The chain employs TRBV19 and TRBJ2-7, with TRBD2 identical over 7 bases. The junction had 6 bases not matched to a gene; V was cut back by 4 bases and J by 3 bases. The CDR3 totals 14 residues. CDR1 is LNHDA and CDR2 is SQIVND in the germline V gene (reference sequence). CDR3: CASSKGGSHYEQYF. DNA for the CDR3: TGTGCCAGTAGTAAAGGCGGGAGTCACTACGAGCAGTACTTC.

The V call is TRBV30, the J call TRBJ2-1, with D perhaps matching TRBD1 or TRBD2 (5 bases each). The V gene lost 2 bases and the J gene lost 4 bases, with 12 bases spanning the gap. Germline V CDR1 and CDR2: GTSNPN, SVGIG (reference sequence). This CDR3 spans 14 amino acids. DNA of the CDR3: TGTGCCTGGAGTTGGGCAGGGAGTTACAATGAGCAGTTCTTC. Its protein product is CAWSWAGSYNEQFF.